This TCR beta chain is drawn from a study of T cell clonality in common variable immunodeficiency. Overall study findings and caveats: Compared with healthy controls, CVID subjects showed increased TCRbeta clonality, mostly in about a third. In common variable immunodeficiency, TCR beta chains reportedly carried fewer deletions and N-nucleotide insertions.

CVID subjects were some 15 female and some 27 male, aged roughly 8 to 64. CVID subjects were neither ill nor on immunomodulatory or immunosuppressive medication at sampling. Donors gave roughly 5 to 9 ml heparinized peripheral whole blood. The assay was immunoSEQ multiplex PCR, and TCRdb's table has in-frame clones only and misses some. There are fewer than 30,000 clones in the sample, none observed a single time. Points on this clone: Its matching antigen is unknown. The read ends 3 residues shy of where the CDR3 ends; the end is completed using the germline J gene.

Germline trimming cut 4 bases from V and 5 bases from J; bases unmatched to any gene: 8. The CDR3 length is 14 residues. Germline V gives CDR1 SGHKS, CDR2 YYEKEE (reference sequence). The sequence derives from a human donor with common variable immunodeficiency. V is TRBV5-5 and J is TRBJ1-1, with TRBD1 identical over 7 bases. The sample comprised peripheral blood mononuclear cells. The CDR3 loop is CASSLQGGGTEAFF. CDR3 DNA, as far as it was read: TGTGCCAGCAGCCTGCAGGGGGGAGGGACTGAA.